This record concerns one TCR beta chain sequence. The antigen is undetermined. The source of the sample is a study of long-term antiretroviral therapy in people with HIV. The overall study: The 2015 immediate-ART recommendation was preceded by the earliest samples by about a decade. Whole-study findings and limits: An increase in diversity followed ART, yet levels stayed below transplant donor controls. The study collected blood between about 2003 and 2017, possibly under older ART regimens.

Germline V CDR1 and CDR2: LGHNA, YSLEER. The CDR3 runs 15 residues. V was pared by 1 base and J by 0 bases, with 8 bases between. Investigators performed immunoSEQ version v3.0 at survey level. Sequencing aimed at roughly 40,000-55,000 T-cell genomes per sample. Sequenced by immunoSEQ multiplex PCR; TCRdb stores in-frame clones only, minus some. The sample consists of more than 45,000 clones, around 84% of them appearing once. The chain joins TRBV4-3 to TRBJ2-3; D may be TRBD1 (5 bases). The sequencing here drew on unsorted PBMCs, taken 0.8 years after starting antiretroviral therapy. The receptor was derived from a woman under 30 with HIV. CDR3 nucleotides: TGCGCCAGCAGCCAAGCCCAGGGTAGCACAGATACGCAGTATTTT. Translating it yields CASSQAQGSTDTQYF.